The entry below gives a single T cell receptor beta chain sequence along with its context. Clones were read by immunoSEQ multiplex PCR, and TCRdb kept only the in-frame ones, dropping some. The sample yields under 650,000 clones, roughly 95% seen once. From germline, CDR1 is SNHLY and CDR2 FYNNEI. V was clipped by 6 bases and J by 2 bases, with 5 bases between them. The CDR3 loop spans 13 amino acids. This sample is drawn from a study of shared clonotypes between healthy human individuals. It was into CD45RA+ naive and CD45RA-negative memory subsets that the CD4+ cells were split. The genes are TRBV2 and TRBJ2-6; no reliable D call. Sample: naive CD4+ T cells sorted from blood. Subset specified: CD45RA+ positively selected. The clonotype was recovered from a woman aged 25 to 39 in good health. The CDR3 loop reads CASSQTGANVLTF. As DNA, the CDR3 is TGTGCCAGCAGCCAAACTGGGGCCAACGTCCTGACTTTC.